A selection of T cell receptor beta chains follows, all from one sample in a study of cytomegalovirus exposure and HLA in healthy donors. TCRdb's table, derived via immunoSEQ multiplex PCR, lists solely in-frame clones and lacks some. The sample consists of roughly 130,000 clones, 82% of them appearing once. Sequences were obtained from PBMCs. The source is a male donor in good health and CMV-seropositive. CDR3s include the opening cysteine and the closing phenylalanine or tryptophan. D genes are given only for firm matches. Clone size, where shown, is once, few, many, or a class for clones that have expanded.

V gene: TRBV7-9
J gene: TRBJ2-3
D gene: .
clone size: .
CDR3 DNA: TGTGCCAGCAGCTTAGATGGCCGCGGGACAGATACGCAGTATTTT
CDR3 protein: CASSLDGRGTDTQYF

V gene: TRBV7-9
J gene: TRBJ1-2
D gene: .
clone size: .
CDR3 DNA: TGTGCCAGCAGCTTCGCAGATAACTATGGCTACACCTTC
CDR3 protein: CASSFADNYGYTF

V gene: TRBV6-5
J gene: TRBJ2-7
D gene: .
clone size: few
CDR3 DNA: TGTGCCAGCAGCCCCCTGGCGGGGGAGCAGTACTTC
CDR3 protein: CASSPLAGEQYF

V gene: TRBV7-3
J gene: TRBJ2-6
D gene: .
clone size: .
CDR3 DNA: TGTGCCAGCAGCGCCTCCCCGGGGGCTGGGGCCAACGTCCTGACTTTC
CDR3 protein: CASSASPGAGANVLTF

V gene: TRBV7-9
J gene: TRBJ2-2
D gene: TRBD2
clone size: .
CDR3 DNA: TGTGCCAGCAAGTCTGCGGGAGATACCGGGGAGCTGTTTTTT
CDR3 protein: CASKSAGDTGELFF

V gene: TRBV9
J gene: TRBJ2-2
D gene: .
clone size: .
CDR3 DNA: TGTGCCAGCATGACAGGGAACACCGGGGAGCTGTTTTTT
CDR3 protein: CASMTGNTGELFF

V gene: TRBV6-6
J gene: TRBJ2-7
D gene: .
clone size: .
CDR3 DNA: TGTGCCAGCAGTGGCCAGCGACAGGTGCTCGAGCAGTACTTC
CDR3 protein: CASSGQRQVLEQYF

V gene: TRBV6-4
J gene: TRBJ2-3
D gene: .
clone size: .
CDR3 DNA: TGTGCCAGCAGTGAGCGGAACACAGATACGCAGTATTTT
CDR3 protein: CASSERNTDTQYF

V gene: TRBV9
J gene: TRBJ2-2
D gene: .
clone size: .
CDR3 DNA: TGTGCCAGCAGCGTCAGATTCATCGGGGAGCTGTTTTTT
CDR3 protein: CASSVRFIGELFF

V gene: TRBV19
J gene: TRBJ1-1
D gene: .
clone size: .
CDR3 DNA: TGTGCCGCCCAAAGGGGGACACTAAACACTGAAGCTTTCTTT
CDR3 protein: CAAQRGTLNTEAFF

V gene: TRBV27
J gene: TRBJ1-5
D gene: TRBD1
clone size: few
CDR3 DNA: TGTGCCAGCAGTCCCCGACAGGGCCTGGATCAGCCCCAGCATTTT
CDR3 protein: CASSPRQGLDQPQHF

V gene: TRBV18
J gene: TRBJ1-2
D gene: .
clone size: .
CDR3 DNA: TGTGCCAGCTCACCAAGAGGGAACGGCTACACCTTC
CDR3 protein: CASSPRGNGYTF

V gene: TRBV9
J gene: TRBJ1-3
D gene: .
clone size: .
CDR3 DNA: TGTGCCAGCAGCGGGCAGGCTGGAAACACCATATATTTT
CDR3 protein: CASSGQAGNTIYF

V gene: TRBV7-9
J gene: TRBJ2-4
D gene: TRBD1
clone size: .
CDR3 DNA: TGTGCCAGCAGCTTAGTGACAGGGGCAGGCAAAAACATTCAGTACTTC
CDR3 protein: CASSLVTGAGKNIQYF

V gene: TRBV11-1
J gene: TRBJ2-7
D gene: .
clone size: few
CDR3 DNA: TGTGCCAGCAGCTCGCCTGATAGCGGAGGACCCTACGAGCAGTACTTC
CDR3 protein: CASSSPDSGGPYEQYF

V gene: TRBV5-5
J gene: TRBJ1-1
D gene: .
clone size: .
CDR3 DNA: TGTGCCAGCAGCTTGGGCCAGGAGGGCCCTGTGAACACTGAAGCTTTCTTT
CDR3 protein: CASSLGQEGPVNTEAFF

V gene: TRBV10-3
J gene: TRBJ2-3
D gene: .
clone size: .
CDR3 DNA: TGTGCCATCAGCGACAGGGTTGGCGGGGAGGCCGATACGCAGTATTTT
CDR3 protein: CAISDRVGGEADTQYF

V gene: TRBV6-1
J gene: TRBJ1-5
D gene: TRBD1
clone size: .
CDR3 DNA: TGTGCCAGCAGTCAAACAGGGGGCCGGCAGCCCCAGCATTTT
CDR3 protein: CASSQTGGRQPQHF

V gene: TRBV7-9
J gene: TRBJ2-7
D gene: .
clone size: .
CDR3 DNA: TGTGCCAGCAGACGTGGACAGTTCTACGAGCAGTACTTC
CDR3 protein: CASRRGQFYEQYF

V gene: TRBV4-1
J gene: TRBJ1-5
D gene: .
clone size: few
CDR3 DNA: TGCGCCAGCAGCCAAGTCACTCGACAGCCCCAGCATTTT
CDR3 protein: CASSQVTRQPQHF

V gene: TRBV28
J gene: TRBJ2-5
D gene: TRBD2
clone size: .
CDR3 DNA: TGTGCCAGCACCCCGGGGCTAGCGGGAGGAGGGCAAGAGACCCAGTACTTC
CDR3 protein: CASTPGLAGGGQETQYF

V gene: TRBV7-2
J gene: TRBJ2-3
D gene: .
clone size: .
CDR3 DNA: TGTGCCAGCAGCCCTGGGAGTCCTTTGTATACGCAGTATTTT
CDR3 protein: CASSPGSPLYTQYF

V gene: TRBV7-7
J gene: TRBJ2-5
D gene: TRBD2
clone size: .
CDR3 DNA: TGTGCTAGCAGTTCCGGGACTAGCGGCACTTCGGAGACCCAGTACTTC
CDR3 protein: CASSSGTSGTSETQYF

V gene: TRBV5-1
J gene: TRBJ1-4
D gene: .
clone size: .
CDR3 DNA: TGCGCCAGCAGCTGGAGACAGTCAGAAAAACTGTTTTTT
CDR3 protein: CASSWRQSEKLFF

V gene: TRBV6-5
J gene: TRBJ2-5
D gene: TRBD2
clone size: .
CDR3 DNA: TGTGCCAGCAAGGTAGCGGGAAGGGAGACCCAGTACTTC
CDR3 protein: CASKVAGRETQYF

V gene: TRBV29-1
J gene: TRBJ2-2
D gene: .
clone size: few
CDR3 DNA: TGCAGCGCCCGGGATCGAAGGGACACCGGGGAGCTGTTTTTT
CDR3 protein: CSARDRRDTGELFF

V gene: TRBV6-1
J gene: TRBJ2-4
D gene: .
clone size: .
CDR3 DNA: TGTGCCAGCAGTGCAACAGGGAACATTCAGTACTTC
CDR3 protein: CASSATGNIQYF

V gene: TRBV19
J gene: TRBJ2-3
D gene: TRBD2
clone size: .
CDR3 DNA: TGTGCCAGTTCGGGGACTAGCGTGGGAGATACGCAGTATTTT
CDR3 protein: CASSGTSVGDTQYF

V gene: TRBV5-1
J gene: TRBJ2-3
D gene: .
clone size: .
CDR3 DNA: TGCGCCAGCAGCCTCAGCAGGGTCACAGATACGCAGTATTTT
CDR3 protein: CASSLSRVTDTQYF

V gene: TRBV7-3
J gene: TRBJ1-1
D gene: .
clone size: .
CDR3 DNA: TGTGCCAGCAGCTCCCGACCGAGGGACACTGAAGCTTTCTTT
CDR3 protein: CASSSRPRDTEAFF

V gene: TRBV10-2
J gene: TRBJ2-7
D gene: TRBD2
clone size: .
CDR3 DNA: TGCGCCAGCATCCTCGGGACTAGCGGGGAGTACGAGCAGTACTTC
CDR3 protein: CASILGTSGEYEQYF

V gene: TRBV18
J gene: TRBJ2-7
D gene: TRBD1
clone size: .
CDR3 DNA: TGTGCCAGCTCACCAGATCACAGGGGCGTGTACGAGCAGTACTTC
CDR3 protein: CASSPDHRGVYEQYF

V gene: TRBV28
J gene: TRBJ2-1
D gene: TRBD2
clone size: .
CDR3 DNA: TGTGCCAGCAGGTCGCCTAGCGGGAGGTCGCATGAGCAGTTCTTC
CDR3 protein: CASRSPSGRSHEQFF

V gene: TRBV5-5
J gene: TRBJ2-5
D gene: .
clone size: .
CDR3 DNA: TGTGCCAGCAGCTCTAGTTCGGAGTTCGAGACCCAGTACTTC
CDR3 protein: CASSSSSEFETQYF

V gene: TRBV4-1
J gene: TRBJ2-7
D gene: .
clone size: .
CDR3 DNA: TGCGCCAGCAGCCAAGTTTTAAGAGGGAAGTCCTACGAGCAGTACTTC
CDR3 protein: CASSQVLRGKSYEQYF

V gene: TRBV5-1
J gene: TRBJ2-7
D gene: .
clone size: .
CDR3 DNA: TGCGCCAGCAGCCCGGGGGCGGGACAGATCTACGAGCAGTACTTC
CDR3 protein: CASSPGAGQIYEQYF

V gene: TRBV18
J gene: TRBJ1-1
D gene: .
clone size: .
CDR3 DNA: TGTGCCAGCTCACCTCAGGTGGGGGCGAACACTGAAGCTTTCTTT
CDR3 protein: CASSPQVGANTEAFF

V gene: TRBV4-1
J gene: TRBJ2-7
D gene: .
clone size: .
CDR3 DNA: TGCGCCAGCAGCGGCAGGGCCCTCTCCTACGAGCAGTACTTC
CDR3 protein: CASSGRALSYEQYF

V gene: TRBV4-1
J gene: TRBJ2-7
D gene: TRBD1
clone size: .
CDR3 DNA: TGCGCCAGCAGCCAAGCCAATCCGGGACAGGGGGCCTACGAGCAGTACTTC
CDR3 protein: CASSQANPGQGAYEQYF

V gene: TRBV29-1
J gene: TRBJ2-7
D gene: .
clone size: .
CDR3 DNA: TGCAGCGTTGAAGACGGGAACTCCTACGAGCAGTACTTC
CDR3 protein: CSVEDGNSYEQYF

V gene: TRBV28
J gene: TRBJ2-1
D gene: TRBD2
clone size: .
CDR3 DNA: TGTGCCAGCACTTCAGCGGGAGGGCCATGGAATGAGCAGTTCTTC
CDR3 protein: CASTSAGGPWNEQFF

V gene: TRBV5-8
J gene: TRBJ2-7
D gene: .
clone size: .
CDR3 DNA: TGTGCCAGCAGCTTTACGCGCTACGAGCAGTACTTC
CDR3 protein: CASSFTRYEQYF

V gene: TRBV7-9
J gene: TRBJ1-2
D gene: TRBD1
clone size: .
CDR3 DNA: TGTGCCAGCAGCTACTCTTCGGGACAGTTAGCTAACTATGGCTACACCTTC
CDR3 protein: CASSYSSGQLANYGYTF

V gene: TRBV9
J gene: TRBJ2-1
D gene: TRBD1
clone size: .
CDR3 DNA: TGTGCCAGCAGCGTAGACGGACAGGGCTCGCGTGAGCAGTTCTTC
CDR3 protein: CASSVDGQGSREQFF